The source of this T cell receptor (beta chain) is a study of T cells in Graves' hyperthyroidism and ophthalmopathy. The CDR3 has 15 residues. Per germline, CDR1 MNHNS and CDR2 SASEGT. The trim removed 6 bases at V and 2 bases at J, leaving 5 bases unmatched. Hyperthyroidism was newly diagnosed in patients aged 18 to 65 (duration under 2 months). Amplification yielded TCR beta CDR3 regions, with RNA transcripts as the source. RT-PCR in the first round (using the HTBI primer set) targeted the TCR CDR3. TCRdb reprocessed the multiplex PCR reads with MiXCR, giving one entry per CDR3 protein. The sample records about 420,000 distinct CDR3 sequences, 12% to 15% being singletons. The sample holds many counts of this clonotype.

Sequencing was performed on blood. This chain connects TRBV6-1 to TRBJ2-5; 11 bases fit TRBD2. The clonotype was recovered from a young woman with Graves' hyperthyroidism. The CDR3, as DNA: TGTGCCAGCAGCAATCGACTAGCGGGACAAGAGACCCAGTACTTC. Its protein is CASSNRLAGQETQYF.